This TCR beta chain was found in a study of chemoradiotherapy in HPV16-positive cancers. The protocol was immunoSEQ multiplex PCR, while the TCRdb copy is restricted to in-frame clones and leaves out a portion. The sample yields thousands of clones, 80% seen once. J lost 0 bases, V lost 4 bases, and 8 bases had no gene match. Germline CDR1 and CDR2: MNHEY and SMNVEV (reference sequence). There are 16 residues in the CDR3. General study findings and limits: The functional HPV-specific definition rests on just a couple of HPV16-positive patients.

Worth noting for this clone: Its antigen is undetermined.

This sequence joins TRBV27 and TRBJ1-1; TRBD1 matches at 7 bases. This receptor was identified in a human donor with HPV-associated anogenital cancer. This specimen was collected from a patient who underwent chemoradiotherapy. This CDR3 is CASSSGPGQMNTEAFF. The CDR3 DNA reads TGTGCCAGCAGTTCAGGACCGGGACAGATGAACACTGAAGCTTTCTTT.